Reported below is one TCR beta chain. The sample is drawn from a study of technical replicates of blood from a handful of donors. Data came from immunoSEQ multiplex PCR; TCRdb stores just in-frame clones and leaves some out. This table holds tens of thousands of clones, approximately 80% found once. V was cut by 0 bases and J by 3 bases, with 12 bases left in between. The V gene's germline CDR1 is LGHNA and CDR2 YNFKEQ. CDR3 length equals 15 residues. The rearrangement uses TRBV4-2 and TRBJ2-7, with a weak D call TRBD1 (6 bases). Sample: PBMCs. This clonotype was obtained from a human donor in good health. Some clones in this sample may be carry-over from other donors' samples. The CDR3 DNA reads TGTGCCAGCAGCCAAGATGCGGCCAGGGGCTACGAGCAGTACTTC. It translates to CASSQDAARGYEQYF.